This is a list of T cell receptor beta chains from one sample in a study of T-cell memory formation after mild COVID-19. MiXCR, run by TCRdb on the 5' RACE reads, gives a single entry per CDR3 protein. The table has tens of thousands of distinct CDR3 sequences, 16% seen once. The sample consisted of PBMCs or a T cell subset sorted from them (not recorded which). The receptor set was obtained from an adult woman who had mild COVID-19 (a few samples of this study predate the infection). Cell type and time point are not known. Both conserved end residues are part of each CDR3. D genes are given only for firm matches. Size values are once, few and many counts, or a class for expanded clones, and some rows have none.

len: 14
j_gene: TRBJ2-1
d_gene: NA
v_gene: TRBV7-9
abundance: few
CDR3aa: CASSFSGFYNEQFF
CDR3nt: TGTGCCAGCAGCTTTAGTGGGTTCTACAATGAGCAGTTCTTC

len: 17
j_gene: TRBJ2-1
d_gene: NA
v_gene: TRBV5-6
abundance: NA
CDR3aa: CASSLVARGGQPNEQFF
CDR3nt: TGTGCCAGCAGCCTTGTGGCGAGGGGCGGGCAGCCCAATGAGCAGTTCTTC

len: 16
j_gene: TRBJ1-2
d_gene: NA
v_gene: TRBV29-1
abundance: NA
CDR3aa: CSVEGQEWDVLYGYTF
CDR3nt: TGCAGCGTTGAAGGTCAAGAGTGGGACGTCCTCTATGGCTACACCTTC

len: 13
j_gene: TRBJ2-5
d_gene: TRBD1
v_gene: TRBV13
abundance: few
CDR3aa: CASSTRGQETQYF
CDR3nt: TGTGCCAGCAGCACCAGGGGGCAAGAGACCCAGTACTTC

len: 17
j_gene: TRBJ2-1
d_gene: TRBD2
v_gene: TRBV12-3/TRBV12-4
abundance: few
CDR3aa: CASSHPRLAGAYNEQFF
CDR3nt: TGTGCCAGCAGCCACCCCCGACTAGCGGGGGCCTACAATGAGCAGTTCTTC

len: 16
j_gene: TRBJ2-3
d_gene: TRBD1
v_gene: TRBV29-1
abundance: many
CDR3aa: CSVESGGPDRTDTQYF
CDR3nt: TGCAGCGTTGAATCAGGGGGCCCCGACCGCACAGATACGCAGTATTTT

len: 16
j_gene: TRBJ2-7
d_gene: TRBD2
v_gene: TRBV7-8
abundance: NA
CDR3aa: CASTAGRGAGDDEQYF
CDR3nt: TGTGCCAGCACCGCCGGGAGGGGAGCGGGGGATGACGAGCAGTACTTC

len: 13
j_gene: TRBJ1-1
d_gene: NA
v_gene: TRBV29-1
abundance: NA
CDR3aa: CSVGPGQNTEAFF
CDR3nt: TGCAGCGTTGGCCCAGGACAGAACACTGAAGCTTTCTTT

len: 17
j_gene: TRBJ2-1
d_gene: TRBD2
v_gene: TRBV4-1
abundance: NA
CDR3aa: CASSQPSGGAGLDEQFF
CDR3nt: TGCGCCAGCAGCCAGCCAAGCGGGGGGGCCGGATTGGATGAGCAGTTCTTC

len: 13
j_gene: TRBJ2-2
d_gene: NA
v_gene: TRBV30
abundance: NA
CDR3aa: CAIDRSNTGELFF
CDR3nt: TGTGCCATTGACCGATCGAACACCGGGGAGCTGTTTTTT

len: 14
j_gene: TRBJ2-7
d_gene: NA
v_gene: TRBV4-1
abundance: few
CDR3aa: CASSPELGAYEQYF
CDR3nt: TGCGCCAGCAGTCCTGAATTGGGGGCCTACGAGCAGTACTTC

len: 11
j_gene: TRBJ1-2
d_gene: NA
v_gene: TRBV30
abundance: few
CDR3aa: CAWSYGSGYTF
CDR3nt: TGTGCCTGGAGTTACGGGAGTGGCTACACCTTC

len: 15
j_gene: TRBJ2-1
d_gene: TRBD2
v_gene: TRBV7-8
abundance: few
CDR3aa: CASSLSAGVFNEQFF
CDR3nt: TGTGCCAGCAGCTTAAGTGCGGGAGTCTTCAATGAGCAGTTCTTC

len: 17
j_gene: TRBJ2-2
d_gene: TRBD1
v_gene: TRBV7-2
abundance: NA
CDR3aa: CASSTKTGILNTGELFF
CDR3nt: TGTGCCAGCAGCACTAAGACAGGGATCTTGAACACCGGGGAGCTGTTTTTT

len: 12
j_gene: TRBJ2-7
d_gene: TRBD1
v_gene: TRBV29-1
abundance: many
CDR3aa: CSVAGTGYEQYF
CDR3nt: TGCAGCGTTGCCGGGACAGGGTACGAGCAGTACTTC

len: 15
j_gene: TRBJ1-1
d_gene: NA
v_gene: TRBV29-1
abundance: once
CDR3aa: CSVGPDDTSNLKAFF
CDR3nt: TGCAGCGTTGGGCCGGATGACACCTCAAACCTAAAAGCTTTCTTT

len: 15
j_gene: TRBJ2-3
d_gene: NA
v_gene: TRBV3-1
abundance: NA
CDR3aa: CASSQGARYTDTQYF
CDR3nt: TGTGCCAGCAGCCAAGGAGCTAGATACACAGATACGCAGTATTTT

len: 13
j_gene: TRBJ2-7
d_gene: NA
v_gene: TRBV27
abundance: NA
CDR3aa: CASSWTWGSEQYF
CDR3nt: TGTGCCAGCAGTTGGACATGGGGGAGCGAGCAGTACTTC

len: 12
j_gene: TRBJ1-1
d_gene: NA
v_gene: TRBV29-1
abundance: NA
CDR3aa: CSVRTVNTEAFF
CDR3nt: TGCAGCGTTCGGACTGTGAACACTGAAGCTTTCTTT

len: 14
j_gene: TRBJ2-7
d_gene: TRBD1
v_gene: TRBV20-1
abundance: NA
CDR3aa: CSASPPGQGYEQYF
CDR3nt: TGCAGTGCTAGCCCCCCGGGACAGGGCTACGAGCAGTACTTC

len: 13
j_gene: TRBJ2-3
d_gene: NA
v_gene: TRBV12-3/TRBV12-4
abundance: NA
CDR3aa: CASTVGWEDTQYF
CDR3nt: TGTGCCAGCACAGTTGGGTGGGAAGATACGCAGTATTTT

len: 15
j_gene: TRBJ2-1
d_gene: NA
v_gene: TRBV7-8
abundance: medium-sized
CDR3aa: CASSPLGGGYNEQFF
CDR3nt: TGTGCCAGCAGCCCGTTGGGGGGCGGCTACAATGAGCAGTTCTTC

len: 14
j_gene: TRBJ2-1
d_gene: NA
v_gene: TRBV5-6
abundance: NA
CDR3aa: CASSLVGSWNEQFF
CDR3nt: TGTGCCAGCAGCTTGGTAGGCAGTTGGAATGAGCAGTTCTTC

len: 16
j_gene: TRBJ2-7
d_gene: NA
v_gene: TRBV18
abundance: few
CDR3aa: CASSQTTSGPTYEQYF
CDR3nt: TGTGCCAGCTCCCAAACGACATCGGGGCCGACCTACGAGCAGTACTTC

len: 16
j_gene: TRBJ2-6
d_gene: NA
v_gene: TRBV10-3
abundance: NA
CDR3aa: CAISEFIGSGANVLTF
CDR3nt: TGTGCCATCAGTGAGTTTATTGGGTCGGGGGCCAACGTCCTGACTTTC

len: 17
j_gene: TRBJ2-2
d_gene: NA
v_gene: TRBV6-2/TRBV6-3
abundance: NA
CDR3aa: CASSYSRGSPEGGELFF
CDR3nt: TGTGCCAGCAGTTACTCGAGGGGCTCTCCTGAGGGCGGGGAGCTGTTTTTT

len: 13
j_gene: TRBJ1-1
d_gene: NA
v_gene: TRBV20-1
abundance: few
CDR3aa: CSASDPLSTEAFF
CDR3nt: TGCAGTGCTTCCGATCCACTGAGCACTGAAGCTTTCTTT

len: 17
j_gene: TRBJ2-7
d_gene: TRBD2
v_gene: TRBV12-3/TRBV12-4
abundance: NA
CDR3aa: CASSLFGREGLTYEQYF
CDR3nt: TGTGCCAGCAGTTTATTCGGGCGGGAGGGCCTCACCTACGAGCAGTACTTC

len: 15
j_gene: TRBJ2-1
d_gene: NA
v_gene: TRBV24-1
abundance: few
CDR3aa: CATSEKGPNYNEQFF
CDR3nt: TGTGCCACCAGTGAAAAAGGACCCAACTACAATGAGCAGTTCTTC

len: 13
j_gene: TRBJ1-2
d_gene: NA
v_gene: TRBV29-1
abundance: few
CDR3aa: CSVVGQTNYGYTF
CDR3nt: TGCAGCGTTGTCGGACAAACCAACTATGGCTACACCTTC

len: 13
j_gene: TRBJ2-5
d_gene: NA
v_gene: TRBV29-1
abundance: NA
CDR3aa: CSVELGNVETQYF
CDR3nt: TGCAGCGTTGAACTGGGAAATGTTGAGACCCAGTACTTC

len: 11
j_gene: TRBJ2-2
d_gene: NA
v_gene: TRBV6-6
abundance: NA
CDR3aa: CASSYDGELFF
CDR3nt: TGTGCCAGCAGTTACGACGGGGAGCTGTTTTTT

len: 17
j_gene: TRBJ1-1
d_gene: NA
v_gene: TRBV7-9
abundance: NA
CDR3aa: CASSLARRADWDTEAFF
CDR3nt: TGTGCCAGCAGCTTAGCGAGACGGGCCGATTGGGACACTGAAGCTTTCTTT

len: 19
j_gene: TRBJ2-1
d_gene: TRBD1
v_gene: TRBV4-3
abundance: NA
CDR3aa: CASSQAGNAFTGTVNEQFF
CDR3nt: TGCGCCAGCAGCCAAGCGGGAAACGCATTTACCGGGACAGTAAATGAGCAGTTCTTC

len: 17
j_gene: TRBJ2-2
d_gene: NA
v_gene: TRBV19
abundance: NA
CDR3aa: CASIPRGTIANTGELFF
CDR3nt: TGTGCCAGTATCCCACGGGGGACAATTGCGAACACCGGGGAGCTGTTTTTT

len: 19
j_gene: TRBJ2-2
d_gene: TRBD2
v_gene: TRBV4-1
abundance: NA
CDR3aa: CASSQDWLAGGLASGELFF
CDR3nt: TGCGCCAGCAGCCAAGATTGGCTAGCGGGGGGCCTAGCTAGCGGGGAGCTGTTTTTT

len: 16
j_gene: TRBJ2-7
d_gene: NA
v_gene: TRBV30
abundance: few
CDR3aa: CAWSSLRRESYYEQYF
CDR3nt: TGTGCCTGGAGCAGTCTTAGGAGGGAGAGTTACTACGAGCAGTACTTC

len: 11
j_gene: TRBJ2-7
d_gene: NA
v_gene: TRBV7-2
abundance: NA
CDR3aa: CASTGSYEQYF
CDR3nt: TGTGCCAGCACCGGCTCCTACGAGCAGTACTTC

len: 14
j_gene: TRBJ1-1
d_gene: NA
v_gene: TRBV5-6
abundance: NA
CDR3aa: CASSLVRENTEAFF
CDR3nt: TGTGCCAGCAGCTTGGTACGGGAGAACACTGAAGCTTTCTTT

len: 9
j_gene: TRBJ2-3
d_gene: NA
v_gene: TRBV2
abundance: NA
CDR3aa: CASGRIQYF
CDR3nt: TGTGCCAGCGGGAGGATTCAGTATTTT

len: 17
j_gene: TRBJ2-3
d_gene: NA
v_gene: TRBV7-6
abundance: NA
CDR3aa: CASSRPDSGVSTDTQYF
CDR3nt: TGTGCCAGCAGCCGCCCCGACAGCGGAGTTAGCACAGATACGCAGTATTTT

len: 15
j_gene: TRBJ1-1
d_gene: NA
v_gene: TRBV5-1
abundance: few
CDR3aa: CASSLDGWGQNEAFF
CDR3nt: TGCGCCAGCAGCTTGGACGGTTGGGGGCAAAATGAAGCTTTCTTT

len: 14
j_gene: TRBJ1-6
d_gene: NA
v_gene: TRBV25-1
abundance: few
CDR3aa: CASSGAGDNSPLHF
CDR3nt: TGTGCCAGCAGTGGGGCAGGGGATAATTCACCCCTCCACTTT

len: 18
j_gene: TRBJ1-2
d_gene: TRBD1
v_gene: TRBV4-1
abundance: few
CDR3aa: CASSQDLGQGAWNYGYTF
CDR3nt: TGCGCCAGCAGCCAAGATCTAGGACAGGGGGCTTGGAACTATGGCTACACCTTC

len: 19
j_gene: TRBJ2-1
d_gene: NA
v_gene: TRBV7-6
abundance: NA
CDR3aa: CASSFDPPVRGKAYNEQFF
CDR3nt: TGTGCCAGCAGCTTTGACCCTCCAGTTAGGGGGAAAGCCTACAATGAGCAGTTCTTC

len: 16
j_gene: TRBJ2-2
d_gene: TRBD2
v_gene: TRBV13
abundance: few
CDR3aa: CASSFGLAGATGELFF
CDR3nt: TGTGCCAGCAGCTTCGGACTAGCGGGGGCGACAGGGGAGCTGTTTTTT

len: 13
j_gene: TRBJ2-5
d_gene: TRBD2
v_gene: TRBV7-9
abundance: few
CDR3aa: CASSLSGEETQYF
CDR3nt: TGTGCCAGCAGCCTTAGCGGGGAAGAGACCCAGTACTTC

len: 15
j_gene: TRBJ2-1
d_gene: TRBD2
v_gene: TRBV19
abundance: NA
CDR3aa: CASSILPSGYNEQFF
CDR3nt: TGTGCCAGTAGTATTTTGCCTAGCGGGTACAATGAGCAGTTCTTC

len: 19
j_gene: TRBJ2-1
d_gene: TRBD2
v_gene: TRBV14
abundance: NA
CDR3aa: CASSQDRLAGGRNYNEQFF
CDR3nt: TGTGCCAGCAGCCAAGATCGACTAGCGGGAGGGCGTAACTACAATGAGCAGTTCTTC

len: 16
j_gene: TRBJ2-7
d_gene: TRBD2
v_gene: TRBV12-3/TRBV12-4
abundance: few
CDR3aa: CASSPQRDQDGGEQYF
CDR3nt: TGTGCCAGCAGTCCCCAGCGGGACCAAGATGGAGGAGAGCAGTACTTC

len: 14
j_gene: TRBJ1-2
d_gene: TRBD1
v_gene: TRBV12-3/TRBV12-4
abundance: NA
CDR3aa: CASSLRGQRGGYTF
CDR3nt: TGTGCCAGCAGTTTGCGGGGACAGAGAGGCGGCTACACCTTC

len: 11
j_gene: TRBJ2-7
d_gene: NA
v_gene: TRBV5-1
abundance: few
CDR3aa: CASSLRDEQYF
CDR3nt: TGCGCCAGCAGCTTGAGGGACGAGCAGTACTTC

len: 13
j_gene: TRBJ2-1
d_gene: TRBD2
v_gene: TRBV29-1
abundance: few
CDR3aa: CSVRDPAGDEQFF
CDR3nt: TGCAGCGTCCGGGACCCCGCGGGGGATGAGCAGTTCTTC

len: 15
j_gene: TRBJ2-1
d_gene: TRBD2
v_gene: TRBV19
abundance: few
CDR3aa: CASSIGLAGYNEQFF
CDR3nt: TGTGCCAGTAGTATAGGTCTAGCGGGTTACAATGAGCAGTTCTTC

len: 12
j_gene: TRBJ2-2
d_gene: NA
v_gene: TRBV7-9
abundance: few
CDR3aa: CASSFGGGELFF
CDR3nt: TGTGCCAGCAGCTTCGGGGGCGGGGAGCTGTTTTTT

len: 15
j_gene: TRBJ1-5
d_gene: NA
v_gene: TRBV7-8
abundance: NA
CDR3aa: CASSLHDQNNQPQHF
CDR3nt: TGTGCCAGCAGCTTGCATGATCAAAACAATCAGCCCCAGCATTTT

len: 18
j_gene: TRBJ2-2
d_gene: TRBD1
v_gene: TRBV10-3
abundance: NA
CDR3aa: CAITSGTGATATPGELFF
CDR3nt: TGTGCCATCACCTCCGGGACAGGAGCCACTGCAACACCCGGGGAGCTGTTTTTT

len: 12
j_gene: TRBJ2-5
d_gene: NA
v_gene: TRBV4-1
abundance: few
CDR3aa: CASSGMQETQYF
CDR3nt: TGCGCCAGCAGCGGGATGCAAGAGACCCAGTACTTC

len: 14
j_gene: TRBJ2-7
d_gene: TRBD1
v_gene: TRBV5-1
abundance: NA
CDR3aa: CASSTGQGAWEQYF
CDR3nt: TGCGCCAGCAGCACCGGACAGGGGGCGTGGGAGCAGTACTTC

len: 15
j_gene: TRBJ2-7
d_gene: NA
v_gene: TRBV6-6
abundance: few
CDR3aa: CASSYVGGKTYEQYF
CDR3nt: TGTGCCAGCAGTTACGTGGGCGGGAAGACCTACGAGCAGTACTTC